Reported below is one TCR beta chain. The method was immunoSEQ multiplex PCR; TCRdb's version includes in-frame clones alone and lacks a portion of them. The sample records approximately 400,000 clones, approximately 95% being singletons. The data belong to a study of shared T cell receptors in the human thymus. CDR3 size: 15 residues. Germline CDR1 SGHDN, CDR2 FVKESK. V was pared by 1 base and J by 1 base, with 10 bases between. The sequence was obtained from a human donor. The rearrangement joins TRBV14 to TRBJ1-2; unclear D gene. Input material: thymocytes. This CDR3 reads CASSQGAGLNYGYTF. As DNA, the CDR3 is TGTGCCAGCAGCCAAGGGGCCGGGCTTAACTATGGCTACACCTTC.